This T cell receptor (beta chain) was identified in a study of pediatric ulcerative colitis. Notes on the study in general: A couple of rectal clonotypes were found only in ulcerative colitis patients, all of them.

Germline loops: CDR1 MRHNA, CDR2 SNTAGT. With 9 bases removed from V and 9 bases from J, the gap between germline ends came to 6 bases. The CDR3 consists of 9 residues. No immunosuppressive drugs were given to ulcerative colitis patients before diagnostic colonoscopy. The blood sample was taken during the colonoscopy visit. To note about this clone: Its antigen remains unknown.

Using immunoSEQ multiplex PCR, the repertoire was profiled, and TCRdb retains in-frame clones only, with some absent. The repertoire includes about 64,000 clones, around four fifths of them detected once, and 5% to 5.5% sits in the top ten. What was sequenced was blood. This TCR was sampled from a boy younger than 18 with moderate ulcerative colitis. V is TRBV6-4 and J is TRBJ1-5, with D hard to call. The CDR3 DNA is TGTGCCAGAGATGGGCCCCAGCATTTT. Translation: CARDGPQHF.